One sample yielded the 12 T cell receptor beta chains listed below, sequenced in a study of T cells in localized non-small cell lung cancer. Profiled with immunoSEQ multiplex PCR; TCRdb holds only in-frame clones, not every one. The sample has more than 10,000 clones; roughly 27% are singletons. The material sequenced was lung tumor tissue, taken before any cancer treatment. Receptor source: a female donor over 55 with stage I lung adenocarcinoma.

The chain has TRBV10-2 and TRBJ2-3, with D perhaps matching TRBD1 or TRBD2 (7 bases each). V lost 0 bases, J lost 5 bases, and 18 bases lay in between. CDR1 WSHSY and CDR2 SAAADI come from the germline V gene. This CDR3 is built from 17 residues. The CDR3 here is CASSESGGGYRKDTQYF. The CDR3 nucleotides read TGCGCCAGCAGTGAGTCGGGAGGGGGCTATCGGAAAGATACGCAGTATTTT.

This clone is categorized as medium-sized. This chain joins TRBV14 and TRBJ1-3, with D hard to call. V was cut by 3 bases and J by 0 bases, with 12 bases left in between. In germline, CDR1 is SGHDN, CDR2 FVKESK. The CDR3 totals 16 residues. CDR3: CASSQSRQLSGNTIYF. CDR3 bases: TGTGCCAGCAGCCAGAGTCGGCAGCTCTCTGGAAACACCATATATTTT.

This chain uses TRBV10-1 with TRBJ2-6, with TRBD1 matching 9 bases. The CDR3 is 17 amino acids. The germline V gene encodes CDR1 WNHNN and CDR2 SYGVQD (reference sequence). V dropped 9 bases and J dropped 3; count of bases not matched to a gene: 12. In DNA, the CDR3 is TGCGCCAGAACTCGGGACAGGGTGGGTTATGGGGCCAACGTCCTGACTTTC. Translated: CARTRDRVGYGANVLTF.

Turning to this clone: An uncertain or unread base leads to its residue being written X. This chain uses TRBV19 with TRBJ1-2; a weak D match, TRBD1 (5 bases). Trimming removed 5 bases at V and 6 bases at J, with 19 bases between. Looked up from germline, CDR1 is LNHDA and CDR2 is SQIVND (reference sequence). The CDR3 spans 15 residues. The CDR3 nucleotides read TGTGCCAGTAGTCGGGGGGGGTYCTACCACGATGGCTACACCTTC. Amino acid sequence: CASSRGGXYHDGYTF.

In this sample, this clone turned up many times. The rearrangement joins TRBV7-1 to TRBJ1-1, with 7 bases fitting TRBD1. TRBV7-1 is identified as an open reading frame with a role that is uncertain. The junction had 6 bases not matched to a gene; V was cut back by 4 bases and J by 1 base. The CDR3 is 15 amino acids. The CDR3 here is CASSLSPGGNTEAFF. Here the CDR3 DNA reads TGTGCCAGCAGCTTAAGTCCAGGGGGGAACACTGAAGCTTTCTTT.

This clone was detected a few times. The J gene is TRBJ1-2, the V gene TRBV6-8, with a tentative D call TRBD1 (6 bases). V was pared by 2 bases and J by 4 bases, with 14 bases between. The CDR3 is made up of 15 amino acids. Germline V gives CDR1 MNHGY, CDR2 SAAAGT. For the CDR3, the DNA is TGTGCCAGCAGTTACACGTTACAGGGAAGCTATGGCTACACCTTC. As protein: CASSYTLQGSYGYTF.

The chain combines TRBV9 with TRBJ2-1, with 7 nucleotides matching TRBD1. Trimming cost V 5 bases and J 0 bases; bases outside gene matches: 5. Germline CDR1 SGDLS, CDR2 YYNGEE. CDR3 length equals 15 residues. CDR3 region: CASSEDRDSYNEQFF. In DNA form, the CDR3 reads TGTGCCAGCAGTGAAGACAGGGACTCCTACAATGAGCAGTTCTTC.

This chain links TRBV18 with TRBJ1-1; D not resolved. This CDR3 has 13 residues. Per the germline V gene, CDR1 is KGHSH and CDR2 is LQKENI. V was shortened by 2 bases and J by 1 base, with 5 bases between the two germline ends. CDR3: CASSPRRNTEAFF. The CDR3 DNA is TGTGCCAGCTCACCAAGGCGGAACACTGAAGCTTTCTTT.

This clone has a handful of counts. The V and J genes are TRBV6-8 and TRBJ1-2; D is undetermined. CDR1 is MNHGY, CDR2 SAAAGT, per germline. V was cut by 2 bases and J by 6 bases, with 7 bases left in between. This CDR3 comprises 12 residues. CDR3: CASSYEGDGYTF. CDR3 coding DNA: TGTGCCAGCAGTTACGAAGGCGATGGCTACACCTTC.

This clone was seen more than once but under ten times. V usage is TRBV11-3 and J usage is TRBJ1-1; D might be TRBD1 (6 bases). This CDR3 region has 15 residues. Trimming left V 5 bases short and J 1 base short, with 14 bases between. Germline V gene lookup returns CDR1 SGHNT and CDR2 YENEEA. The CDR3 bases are TGTGCCAGCAGCGGGGTTCGGGGGGCGAACACTGAAGCTTTCTTT. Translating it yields CASSGVRGANTEAFF.

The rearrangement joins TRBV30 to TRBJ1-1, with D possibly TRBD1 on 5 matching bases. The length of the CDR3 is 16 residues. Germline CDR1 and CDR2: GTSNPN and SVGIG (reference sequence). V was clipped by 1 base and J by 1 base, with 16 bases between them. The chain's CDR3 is CAWSAKPGLKNTEAFF. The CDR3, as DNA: TGTGCCTGGAGTGCAAAACCGGGGCTGAAGAACACTGAAGCTTTCTTT.

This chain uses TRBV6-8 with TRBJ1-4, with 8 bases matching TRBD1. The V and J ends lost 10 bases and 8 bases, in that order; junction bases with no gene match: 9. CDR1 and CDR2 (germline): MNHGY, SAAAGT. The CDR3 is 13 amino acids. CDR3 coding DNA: TGTGCCACCCGGGGGACAGGATCAGAAAAACTGTTTTTT. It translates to CATRGTGSEKLFF.